The 15 T cell receptor beta chains reported below all come from one sample, sequenced in a study of blood T cell repertoires in COVID-19. Sequencing used immunoSEQ multiplex PCR; TCRdb keeps in-frame clones, though not all of them. The top ten clones hold 2% to 2.5% of a sample with more than 200,000 clones, 85% to 90% of them seen once. The sample consisted of peripheral blood. Receptor source: a woman aged 50 to 60 with acute or convalescent COVID-19.

This chain links TRBV11-3 with TRBJ2-3; 14 bases map to TRBD2. J gave up 4 bases and V 5 bases, and 11 bases lay outside the gene matches. Germline CDR1 is SGHNT and CDR2 is YENEEA. The CDR3 spans 18 residues. CDR3 protein: CASSPRAGLAGASDTQYF. For the CDR3, the DNA is TGTGCCAGCAGCCCCAGAGCGGGACTAGCGGGAGCGTCAGATACGCAGTATTTT.

The genes are TRBV7-8 and TRBJ2-1; 8 bases are shared with TRBD2. Germline V gene data show CDR1 as SGHVS and CDR2 as FQNEAQ. Trimming cost V 5 bases and J 4 bases; bases outside gene matches: 7. This CDR3 has 15 residues. The CDR3 protein is CASSRGLVRYNEQFF. CDR3 in DNA: TGTGCCAGCAGCCGGGGACTAGTTAGGTACAATGAGCAGTTCTTC.

The CDR3 spells CATTGNQETQYF. The CDR3 DNA follows: TGTGCCACAACAGGGAACCAAGAGACCCAGTACTTC. The chain links TRBV28 to TRBJ2-5; tentatively, D is TRBD1 (6 bases). Germline V CDR1 and CDR2: MDHEN, SYDVKM. V dropped 10 bases and J dropped 0 bases, with 9 bases sitting between them. There are 12 residues in the CDR3. Drawing the rest from reference TRBV28 and TRBJ2-5, the complete variable domain is DVKVTQSSRYLVKRTGEKVFLECVQDMDHENMFWYRQDPGLGLRLIYFSYDVKMKEKGDIPEGYSVSREKKERFSLILESASTNQTSMYLCATTGNQETQYFGPGTRLLVL.

The gene calls are TRBV6-6 and TRBJ2-3; 8 nucleotides line up with TRBD2. With V trimmed by 5 bases and J by 2 bases, 6 bases remained unmatched. Germline V gene sequence: CDR1 MNHNY, CDR2 SVGAGI (reference sequence). CDR3 length: 15 amino acids. CDR3 region: CASSPQLAATDTQYF. The CDR3 nucleotides are TGTGCCAGCAGTCCCCAACTAGCGGCCACAGATACGCAGTATTTT.

The rearrangement joins TRBV25-1 to TRBJ2-2; D possibly corresponds to TRBD1 (6 bases). The CDR3 consists of 15 residues. Trimming pared 9 bases from V and 1 base from J, leaving 15 bases between. Germline V gene lookup returns CDR1 MGHDK and CDR2 SYGVNS. CDR3 DNA sequence: TGTGCCAGTCACAGGGCTAGAATGAACACCGGGGAGCTGTTTTTT. Translation: CASHRARMNTGELFF.

This clone was seen more than once but under ten times. The V gene is TRBV19, the J gene TRBJ2-1; 7 nucleotides line up with TRBD2. The CDR3 loop spans 15 amino acids. Germline loops: CDR1 LNHDA, CDR2 SQIVND (reference sequence). Trimming took 3 bases from V and 4 from J; bases not matched to a gene: 6. The CDR3 reads CASSMATSLYNEQFF. In DNA, the CDR3 is TGTGCCAGTAGTATGGCGACTAGCTTATACAATGAGCAGTTCTTC.

The rearrangement uses TRBV19 and TRBJ1-4; a possible D gene is TRBD1 (6 bases). This CDR3 comprises 14 residues. CDR1 and CDR2 (germline): LNHDA, SQIVND (reference sequence). The V gene lost 7 bases and the J gene lost 8 bases, with 17 bases spanning the gap. The CDR3 bases are TGTGCCAGTACACAGGGACGATGGGAGGAAAAACTGTTTTTT. Protein sequence: CASTQGRWEEKLFF.

This sequence joins TRBV27 and TRBJ1-1; a weak D match, TRBD1 (5 bases). The CDR3 runs 13 residues. Germline assignment: CDR1 MNHEY and CDR2 SMNVEV (reference sequence). V was shortened by 6 bases and J by 5 bases, with 13 bases between the two germline ends. Here the CDR3 reads CASSPGGWTEAFF. As DNA, the CDR3 is TGTGCCAGCAGCCCCGGGGGGTGGACTGAAGCTTTCTTT.

The chain employs TRBV24-1 and TRBJ2-1; 9 positions agree with TRBD2. Germline CDR1 reads KGHDR; CDR2 reads SFDVKD. The CDR3 runs 14 residues. Trimming cost V 5 bases and J 6 bases; bases outside gene matches: 4. CDR3 nucleotides: TGTGCCACCAGTGTCGGGACTAGCACCAATGAGCAGTTCTTC. Its translation is CATSVGTSTNEQFF.

The V gene is TRBV11-2, the J gene TRBJ2-1, with D tentatively TRBD2 (5 bases). Per the germline V gene, CDR1 is SGHAT and CDR2 is FQNNGV. This CDR3 region has 13 residues. Deletions cut 0 bases from V and 6 bases from J, with 6 bases between. The CDR3 DNA sequence: TGTGCCAGCAGCTTAGATCGGGGCAATGAGCAGTTCTTC. It translates to CASSLDRGNEQFF.

The rearrangement uses TRBV7-2 and TRBJ2-6; 7 nucleotides line up with TRBD1. CDR3 length: 18 residues. Germline-derived CDR1 and CDR2 are SGHTA and FQGNSA. V was pared by 2 bases and J by 0 bases, with 7 bases of the junction left unmatched. The CDR3 here is CASSLTGTVVSGANVLTF. CDR3 DNA sequence: TGTGCCAGCAGCTTAACCGGGACAGTTGTCTCTGGGGCCAACGTCCTGACTTTC.

This clone was observed a single time. V usage is TRBV19 and J usage is TRBJ1-1; the match to TRBD1 covers 8 bases. The germline gives CDR1 LNHDA, CDR2 SQIVND (reference sequence). CDR3 length: 16 residues. J gave up 0 bases and V 6 bases, and 9 bases lay outside the gene matches. CDR3 sequence reads: CASREGQVAMNTEAFF. The CDR3 bases are TGTGCCAGTAGGGAGGGACAGGTGGCCATGAACACTGAAGCTTTCTTT.

This clone was seen just once. This rearrangement joins TRBV6-2 or TRBV6-3 to TRBJ1-1, with TRBD1 matching 8 bases. This CDR3 has 14 residues. Trimming cost V 2 bases and J 6 bases; bases outside gene matches: 5. The germline CDR1 and CDR2 sequences are MNHEY and SVGEGT. The CDR3 coding sequence is TGTGCCAGCAGTTACGGGACAGGACCGCCTGAAGCTTTCTTT. Translation: CASSYGTGPPEAFF.

The J gene is TRBJ2-7, the V gene TRBV19, with TRBD1 matching over 7 bases. This CDR3 comprises 14 residues. J lost 4 bases, V lost 4 bases, and 7 bases had no gene match. Germline assignment: CDR1 LNHDA and CDR2 SQIVND (reference sequence). CDR3 residues: CASSTRQGTYEQYF. DNA of the CDR3: TGTGCCAGTAGTACCAGACAGGGCACGTACGAGCAGTACTTC. Full variable domain (rest looked up from reference TRBV19 and TRBJ2-7): DGGITQSPKYLFRKEGQNVTLSCEQNLNHDAMYWYRQDPGQGLRLIYYSQIVNDFQKGDIAEGYSVSREKKESFPLTVTSAQKNPTAFYLCASSTRQGTYEQYFGPGTRLTVT.

V usage is TRBV9 and J usage is TRBJ1-1; D perhaps matches TRBD1 (5 bases). V lost 0 bases and J lost 0, with 12 bases in between. The germline V gene encodes CDR1 SGDLS and CDR2 YYNGEE. The CDR3 spans 16 residues. As DNA, the CDR3 is TGTGCCAGCAGCGTAGCTCCAGGAGGGGTGAACACTGAAGCTTTCTTT. Protein sequence: CASSVAPGGVNTEAFF.